This TCR beta chain was recovered during a study of cytomegalovirus exposure and HLA in healthy donors. On the study more broadly: About 82 million unique TCRs from HLA-typed donors were held in an early release of data. Study-wide results and caveats: Among TCR beta chains, those listed as cytomegalovirus-associated numbered fewer than 200. The classifier was said to identify cytomegalovirus status with high specificity and sensitivity.

This PCR relied on a set of 60 Vbeta primers and 13 Jbeta primers. The method was immunoSEQ multiplex PCR; TCRdb's version includes in-frame clones alone and lacks a portion of them. The table shows roughly 190,000 clones, with 75% to 90% occurring only once. In the case of this clone: Its antigen is unknown.

Sequencing used PBMCs. The receptor's source is a boy between 2 and 15 years old in good health and CMV-seronegative.

CDR3 DNA sequence: TGTGCCAGCAGCCCAGTCGGGACTAGGGAGGGCAATGAGCAGTTCTTC. As protein: CASSPVGTREGNEQFF. V usage is TRBV28 and J usage is TRBJ2-1, with 8 bases aligning to TRBD2. Germline trimming cut 6 bases from V and 6 bases from J; bases unmatched to any gene: 13. Germline V gives CDR1 MDHEN, CDR2 SYDVKM. The CDR3 is 16 amino acids.